The table lists the clone carrying this T cell receptor beta chain with a few counts. The data are from a study of blood T cell repertoires in COVID-19. Study details: PBMCs, B-cell-depleted T cells, or T cells were the source of the cDNA or gDNA that made up the material.

Germline V CDR1 and CDR2: SGHRS, YFSETQ. CDR3 size: 16 residues. The V and J ends lost 4 bases and 10 bases, in that order; junction bases with no gene match: 17. The protocol was immunoSEQ multiplex PCR, while the TCRdb copy is restricted to in-frame clones and leaves out a portion. The data show 85,000 to 130,000 clones, around 80% seen once. This clonotype was sampled from an elderly man with COVID-19, enrolled during active disease. The sequenced material came from peripheral blood. The chain joins TRBV5-1 to TRBJ2-3; 8 bases are a match to TRBD2. CDR3 nucleotides: TGCGCCAGCAGCCTGCCTGGGCTAGCGGGTCGTGTAGCGCAGTATTTT. Translated, it gives CASSLPGLAGRVAQYF.